This TCR beta chain stems from a study of T cells after yellow fever vaccination. The overall study: Preparation of fractions with low cell numbers was performed using SMART-Seq v4 Ultra Low Input.

The TCR cDNA carried a universal primer site and UMIs from 5'RACE template switching. TCRdb processed the 5' RACE reads anew with MiXCR; each CDR3 protein has one entry. The table lists around 550,000 distinct CDR3 sequences, 15% to 20% of them singletons. The CDR3 runs 14 residues. In germline, CDR1 is MNHNS, CDR2 SASEGT. The V and J ends lost 8 bases and 10 bases, in that order; junction bases with no gene match: 11. Note on this clonotype: What it recognizes is unknown.

General study findings and limits: Abundant clonotypes (contaminants from the bulk population) could be present in FACS-sorted repertoires. The booster response re-showed most primary clones: 96% CD4, approximately 85% CD8.

V gene TRBV6-1 combines with J gene TRBJ2-5, with 12 bases that match TRBD2. The receptor's source is a man aged 25-45 years who received the YFV17D yellow fever vaccine. The source material was PBMCs, sampled 15 days after the yellow fever booster vaccination. The CDR3 DNA reads as TGTGCCAGCGCGCTCGGACTAGCGGGATGGGACCAGTACTTC. This translates into CASALGLAGWDQYF.